This T cell receptor beta chain was found in a study of cytomegalovirus exposure and HLA in healthy donors. Study observations and caveats: In terms of immune exposure information, only CMV serostatus was available. The authors judged a highly shared variant cluster likely a sequencing artifact. According to reports, the classifier identified cytomegalovirus status with high specificity and sensitivity.

The CDR3 is made up of 17 amino acids. V lost 3 bases, J lost 5 bases, and 14 bases stayed unmatched. Germline V gene lookup returns CDR1 MNHNS and CDR2 SASEGT. Concerning this clone itself: Its antigen is not identified.

It was with 60 Vbeta and 13 Jbeta primers that the PCR ran. Assay used: immunoSEQ multiplex PCR; TCRdb lists only in-frame clones, some missing. The sample shows about 190,000 clones, around 87% of them seen only once. This TCR came from a man aged 25-45 years in good health and CMV-seronegative. The specimen sequenced was PBMCs. J is TRBJ2-5 and V is TRBV6-1; 8 bases match TRBD2. CDR3 bases: TGTGCCAGCAGTGACCTGGGGGGCGGGAGGTACGGGGAGACCCAGTACTTC. Protein: CASSDLGGGRYGETQYF.